This T cell receptor beta chain was found in a study of shared clonotypes between healthy human individuals. Overall study: CD4 naive and CD4 memory each took three plates per donor, while CD8 naive took two and CD8 memory one.

Naive-designated CD8 cells lacked CD45RO, were positively enriched for CCR7, and omitted terminally differentiated effector memory CD45RA+ cells. The CDR3 spans 15 residues. V shed 4 bases and J 1 base; nucleotides not matched to a gene: 4. Germline-derived CDR1 and CDR2 are SGDLS and YYNGEE. Worth noting for this clone: Its cognate antigen is unknown.

General study points: Roughly 4.6% of naive CD4 clonotypes were common to a handful of donors.

Sequencing was performed with immunoSEQ multiplex PCR; in TCRdb, only in-frame clones are kept and a portion is missing. The sample gives around 1.9 million clones, roughly 95% of which show up once; 1.5% to 2% is in the top ten. The rearrangement links TRBV9 to TRBJ2-2, with 7 bases that match TRBD2. Sequencing input: naive CD8+ T cells from PBMCs. This clonotype originated in a man younger than 35 in good health. Some clones in this sample may be carry-over from other donors' samples. CDR3 amino acids: CASSPSGGNTGELFF. CDR3 DNA sequence: TGTGCCAGCAGCCCTAGCGGAGGGAACACCGGGGAGCTGTTTTTT.